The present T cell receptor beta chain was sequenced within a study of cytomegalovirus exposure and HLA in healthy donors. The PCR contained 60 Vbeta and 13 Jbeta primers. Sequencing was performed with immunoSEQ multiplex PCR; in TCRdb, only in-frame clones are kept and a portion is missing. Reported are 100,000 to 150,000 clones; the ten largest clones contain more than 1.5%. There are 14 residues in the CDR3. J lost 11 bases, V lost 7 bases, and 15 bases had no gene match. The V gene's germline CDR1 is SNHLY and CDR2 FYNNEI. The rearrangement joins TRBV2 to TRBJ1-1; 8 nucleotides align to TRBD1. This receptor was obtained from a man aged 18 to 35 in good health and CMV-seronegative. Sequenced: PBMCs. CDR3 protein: CASILTGTGSQAFF. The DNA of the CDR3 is TGTGCCAGCATCTTAACCGGGACAGGTAGCCAGGCTTTCTTT.